This T cell receptor (beta chain) was documented in a study of cytomegalovirus exposure and HLA in healthy donors (dated by TCRdb to 2015 to 2018). Broadly, across the study: An earlier analysis of about 530 of the donors reported roughly 300 Gb of sequence data and around 100 million unique TCR beta sequences obtained from roughly 180 million T cells. Typing coverage differed by locus: A, B, C, DRB1 and DQB1 were typed in about 620-640 donors, DQA1 in around 500, DPA1 in some 570, and DPB1 in just under 490. On average, 235,054 unique TCR beta nucleotide sequences were sequenced per donor among 398 genotyped donors of the cohort, with roughly 20% of those sequences being non-productive. Every discovery cohort repertoire had been produced on one sequencing platform. The study profiled the T cell repertoires of hundreds of subjects by immunosequencing and related them to cytomegalovirus serostatus. In a later genetic analysis, genome-wide SNP genotypes for about 65% of the roughly 670 donors were used, and that subset was treated as a discovery cohort. To predict cytomegalovirus infection status, the study brought together high-throughput TCR immunosequencing, statistical association of individual TCRs with disease status, and machine learning. Of the roughly 400 genotyped donors, over 80% were placed in the genetic ancestry cluster associated with self-reported Caucasian donors. Alongside the repertoire data, information on donor age, sex, ethnicity and CMV serostatus was compiled. Around 320 gigabases of sequencing data and approximately 93 million unique TCR sequences were included in an early release covering roughly 700 HLA-typed donors. Four or five DR-DQ haplotypes were treated as single units for association and clustering because of strong linkage in the cohort. In an earlier analysis of 587 of the donors, high-throughput TCR beta sequencing was used to judge whether each TCR beta V gene segment behaved as functional or pseudogenic. A later analysis re-examined previously published TCR beta repertoires from 500 to 700 donors and added high-resolution HLA genotyping to investigate patterns of TCR occurrence. Besides the first cohort of under 700 subjects, a separate validation cohort made up of 120 different subjects was used. HLA typing included class I and class II loci at four-digit resolution. Rather than drawing on any new phenotypic data, the later analysis identified candidate immune exposures from TCR beta sequences and the way those sequences occurred across donors. The aim of the study was to test whether cataloging public T cell receptors could identify signatures of past pathogen exposure.

A word on this clone: Its target antigen remains unknown.

In total, approximately 700 healthy bone marrow donors made up the cohort. All cohort members were sampled while nominally healthy, although unrecorded immune exposures were likely present. The donor was CMV seronegative and was included in the group of 352 seronegative cohort members. Each donor provided a peripheral blood sample, and peripheral blood mononuclear cells were used for TCR beta sequencing. Genomic DNA extraction from the blood cell samples was performed with the Qiagen DNeasy Blood Extraction Kit. The research as a whole found: Around 16 rarely observed V segments, including chromosome 9 orphons, were excluded from the earlier analysis of about 610 of the donors because counts were too low. In the study, around 160 TCR beta chains were listed as associated with cytomegalovirus. A few of the identified cytomegalovirus-associated TCR beta chains were confirmed in vitro to be specific for cytomegalovirus antigens. Sequencing depth was assumed to be roughly uniform across donors in the presence/absence analyses, though that assumption may not hold. In a later analysis, some 18,000 TCR beta sequences were associated with specific HLA alleles at a false discovery rate of 0.05. Immune exposure information for the cohort was limited to CMV serostatus. The sequencing pipeline was judged likely to have produced a cluster of highly shared sequence variants as a technical artifact. In a later genetic analysis, fewer N-insertions in productive TCRs were reported among donors in an Asian-associated ancestry cluster than the 666-donor mean. Strong co-occurrence of HLA alleles, especially DR and DQ, made assigning TCR associations to individual alleles difficult. The authors suggested that the approach could potentially be generalized to other disease states and immunological phenotypes. This cohort had only TCR beta chains sequenced, and the lack of alpha or paired-chain data limited which features could be detected. According to a later analysis, TCR association rates differed among HLA loci, with DRB1 alleles showing the most associated TCRs and HLA-C alleles showing the fewest. A later analysis reported that several top co-occurrence clusters appeared linked to parvovirus B19, influenza, CMV and Epstein-Barr virus. According to a later analysis, most CMV-associated TCR beta chains appeared to be HLA-restricted, and the HLA associations seemed to be driven largely by CMV exposure. Because some donors lacked HLA typing at each locus, the association tests relied only on the typed subset. An association between a missense DCLRE1C variant and V-gene and J-gene trimming of TCR beta chains was found in a later genetic analysis and replicated in an independent cohort. While some public TCRs were present in many individuals, most TCR sequences turned up only very rarely across donors. Some IMGT-functional V segments, including TRBV6-2 and TRBV6-3, could not be distinguished by the 87-base-pair reads and were therefore excluded. Broadly in line with IMGT annotations, most TCR beta V segments showed up in productive rearrangements about 90% or about 30% of the time in an earlier analysis of roughly 590 of the donors. In a later analysis, HLA-associated TCR beta chains showed more clonal expansion and lower generation probabilities than non-associated chains that were equally common. Linkage disequilibrium might explain the correlated functional status among segregating V segments, but an unknown experimental factor could not be ruled out. Cytomegalovirus status was reported to be diagnosed by the classifier with high specificity and sensitivity in both the original and validation cohorts. A further reported finding was that TCR beta sequences accurately predicted the HLA-A and HLA-B alleles for most subjects in the first cohort.

V and J lose 4 bases and 1 base, and a span of 19 bases separates them. The germline V gene specifies SGHTA as CDR1 and FQGNSA as CDR2. The CDR3 spans 17 residues, from the cysteine through the phenylalanine. Just CDR3 DNA is preserved here, 51 bases in frame from base 1. Library preparation used the immunoSEQ multiplex PCR assay. The multiplex PCR relied on a mix of 60 forward primers for TCR Vbeta segments and 13 reverse primers for TCR Jbeta segments. Amplification of the CDR3 region of rearranged TCR beta genes was performed with a multiplex PCR assay on genomic DNA. Amplified TCR beta libraries were sequenced as 87-base-pair reads on the Illumina HiSeq System. In the source study's methods: Across the 666 repertoires, a later analysis counted approximately 75 million unique TCR beta chains, 9.5 million to 13 million of which were shared by at least two donors. Raw reads were error-corrected and collapsed into unique sequences with a nearest-neighbor algorithm that merged closely related sequences to remove PCR and sequencing errors. V, D and J gene segments were assigned by aligning CDR3 sequences to IMGT reference sequences. For a sequence to be retained, a match of at least six nucleotides was required to both a V gene segment and a J gene segment. A rearrangement was called productive if the CDR3 had no stop codons and remained in frame with V and J, and every other rearrangement was called non-productive. CDR3 was defined by IMGT convention, running from the second conserved V-encoded cysteine to the conserved J-encoded phenylalanine. Sequences without an unambiguous match to a single V gene segment were excluded from the earlier analysis of approximately 560 of the donors. An earlier analysis of almost 600 of the donors classified V segments as functional when productive rearrangements were above 56.7% and as segregating when the standard deviation between donors was above 5%. To diagnose cytomegalovirus status from the catalog of TCR beta chain sequences, a statistical classification framework was built. In a later analysis, TCR nucleotide sequences were compared against IMGT/GENE-DB human TR gene sequences so that V and J genes could be assigned. The TCRdist pipeline was used in a later analysis to assign CDR3 sequences and most-parsimonious VDJ recombination scenarios. In a later analysis, each TCR beta chain was defined by its CDR3 amino acid sequence together with its V-gene family, and reads without a unique V-gene family were excluded. To address suspected cross-contamination and a sequencing artifact, a later analysis removed some 620 highly shared, low-generation-probability nucleotide sequences. In a later analysis, a clonal expansion index was calculated for each public chain from normalized within-repertoire ranks of inferred template counts. In a later analysis, generation probabilities were computed with a VDJ recombination model fitted to out-of-frame rearrangements, and the resulting probabilities were checked against IGoR. Hypergeometric tests were used in a later analysis to score TCR-TCR, TCR-HLA and TCR-CMV co-occurrence, with a repertoire-size bias correction applied to the TCR pairs. To estimate false discovery rates, a later analysis permuted the HLA or CMV assignments 20 times. In a later analysis, co-occurring TCRs were grouped using DBSCAN, with TCRdist sequence similarity added in when clustering inside HLA-allele-positive subsets. Repertoires with fewer than 30,000 or more than 120,000 public chains were left out of co-occurrence clustering, as were five repertoires with anomalous nucleotide sharing. TCRdb took over this immuneACCESS table, retaining in-frame rearrangements with V and J assigned. Such tables are incomplete; in checked studies, under half of the missing clones stem from an unresolved V gene, and the remainder is unexplained. Clonal size and the V and J genes are those of that table, whereas D and trimming came from the DNA. The data table for this sample lists 110,000 to 150,000 clones. In total, the top ten clones hold about 2.2% of the sample.

Here the chain combines TRBV7-2 and TRBJ1-1; there is no confident call for the D gene. The TCR originated in a woman aged 18-29 years in good health and CMV-seronegative. The specimen sequenced was PBMCs. The DNA sequence follows: TGTGCCAGCAGCTCCCCTGAGTCGGGAAATGGGAACACTGAAGCTTTCTTT. Its amino acids are CASSSPESGNGNTEAFF.